Listed below are T cell receptor beta chains from one sample, sequenced in a study of response to subunit inactivated influenza vaccine. TCRdb called the RT-PCR reads again in MiXCR, with one record for every CDR3 protein. The data show about 500,000 distinct CDR3 sequences, with around 7.7% seen just once and 10% to 15% held by the top ten. The source was PBMCs from blood, collected less than 30 months after vaccination. The source of these receptors is a man between 45 and 75 years old who received an inactivated influenza vaccine. CDR3s include the opening cysteine and the closing phenylalanine or tryptophan. Fields, in order: J gene, D gene, V gene, clone size, CDR3 DNA, CDR3 protein. D genes are given only for firm matches. Expanded clones are given a class, and other clones once, few, many or no size at all.

TRBJ1-2,NA,TRBV5-1,few,TGCGCCAGCAGCCCACAGGGTTTCGACTATGGCTACACCTTC,CASSPQGFDYGYTF
TRBJ2-7,NA,TRBV29-1,many,TGCAGCGTTCGGGACGGGTCCTACGAGCAGTACTTC,CSVRDGSYEQYF
TRBJ1-2,NA,TRBV12-3/TRBV12-4,few,TGTGCCAGCAACGACAGGTTTATGGACTATGGCTACACCTTC,CASNDRFMDYGYTF
TRBJ2-1,NA,TRBV4-3,many,TGCGCCAGCAGCCAAGAAAATAGCTACAATGAGCAGTTCTTC,CASSQENSYNEQFF
TRBJ2-1,NA,TRBV7-7,many,TGTGCTAGCAGCTTATTATTAGAACAGGCCGAGCAGTTCTTC,CASSLLLEQAEQFF
TRBJ2-1,NA,TRBV12-5,NA,TGTGCTAGTGGTAGATCCGCCTACAATGAGCAGTTCTTC,CASGRSAYNEQFF
TRBJ2-7,NA,TRBV6-2/TRBV6-3,few,TGTGCCAGCGGCCGGACAGGGACTAGCTCCTACGAGCAGTACTTC,CASGRTGTSSYEQYF
TRBJ2-5,NA,TRBV24-1,NA,TGTGCCACCAGTGATAATTCGGTGGAGACCCAGTACTTC,CATSDNSVETQYF
TRBJ2-2,NA,TRBV2,few,TGTGCCAGCAGTAAGGATGCGGCGAACACCGGGGAGCTGTTTTTT,CASSKDAANTGELFF
TRBJ2-4,TRBD1,TRBV7-6,NA,TGTGCCAGCAGCGCAAACAGGGGAGACTCCTTAGCCAAAAACATTCAGTACTTC,CASSANRGDSLAKNIQYF
TRBJ1-1,NA,TRBV6-2/TRBV6-3,NA,TGTGCCACCAGGTCTCCGAACACTGAAGCTTTCTTT,CATRSPNTEAFF
TRBJ2-1,TRBD2,TRBV28,many,TGTGCCAGCAGTTCTGGGACTAGCGGGAGGGACAATGAGCAGTTCTTC,CASSSGTSGRDNEQFF
TRBJ2-7,TRBD1,TRBV12-3/TRBV12-4,many,TGTGCCAGCAGACTGGGACAGGGGGGTGGCGACGAGCAGTACTTC,CASRLGQGGGDEQYF
TRBJ2-1,TRBD1,TRBV20-1,NA,TGCAGTGCGACCCAGGGGGCGGGTGAGCAGTTCTTC,CSATQGAGEQFF
TRBJ2-3,TRBD1,TRBV12-3/TRBV12-4,many,TGTGCCAGCAGTTTCTCCATCCAGACAGGGGGAGTGACAGATACGCAGTATTTT,CASSFSIQTGGVTDTQYF
TRBJ1-5,NA,TRBV4-1,many,TGCGCCAGCAGCCAAGGAGGGCCTAGGTGGCCCCAGCATTTT,CASSQGGPRWPQHF
TRBJ2-2,NA,TRBV20-1,NA,TGCAGTGCTAGATACAACTGGGGGCCCGGGGAGCTGTTTTTT,CSARYNWGPGELFF
TRBJ2-1,NA,TRBV7-6,many,TGTGCCAGCAGCTTAGGGGACTCGACCTCTGAGCAGTTCTTC,CASSLGDSTSEQFF
TRBJ2-1,NA,TRBV5-8,NA,TGTGCCAGCAGCTTGGGGCTCCACAGCGGTGAGCAGTTCTTC,CASSLGLHSGEQFF
TRBJ2-4,NA,TRBV6-5,NA,TGTGCCACTCGAGGGGCCAAAAACATTCAGTACTTC,CATRGAKNIQYF
TRBJ2-1,NA,TRBV11-2,many,TGTGCCAGCAGCTTTCCTCGGACTACCCAAACCTACAATGAGCAGTTCTTC,CASSFPRTTQTYNEQFF
TRBJ2-5,TRBD1,TRBV5-1,few,TGCGCCAGCAGCGCCCGGACAGGGGGGATGCAAGAGACCCAGTACTTC,CASSARTGGMQETQYF
TRBJ2-1,NA,TRBV7-9,many,TGTGCCAGCAGCTTTGACCCGTGGAATGAGCAGTTCTTC,CASSFDPWNEQFF
TRBJ1-5,TRBD1,TRBV7-8,NA,TGTGCCAGCAGCTTATGGACAGGGGATAAGCCCCAGCATTTT,CASSLWTGDKPQHF
TRBJ2-5,TRBD1,TRBV12-3/TRBV12-4,many,TGTGCCAGCAGACCCGGGACAGCCCCTCAAGAGACCCAGTACTTC,CASRPGTAPQETQYF
TRBJ1-1,NA,TRBV10-3,many,TGTGCCATTCAGACAGGAAACACTGAAGCTTTCTTT,CAIQTGNTEAFF
TRBJ2-3,NA,TRBV27,many,TGTGCCAGCAGTTTTGTGTTCACAGATACGCAGTATTTT,CASSFVFTDTQYF
TRBJ2-3,TRBD2,TRBV5-1,NA,TGCGCCAGCAGCTTCCGCGGGGGGCTCACAGATACGCAGTATTTT,CASSFRGGLTDTQYF
TRBJ1-1,TRBD1,TRBV19,many,TGTGCCAGTAGTGGACAGGGAAGGAACACTGAAGCTTTCTTT,CASSGQGRNTEAFF
TRBJ2-3,NA,TRBV28,NA,TGTGCCAGCAGTGGAGGCTACGGGAAGGGTGTAGATACGCAGTATTTT,CASSGGYGKGVDTQYF
TRBJ1-2,NA,TRBV7-2,NA,TGTGCCAGCAGCTTATCATTTGTTAGGGTGGATGGCTACACCTTC,CASSLSFVRVDGYTF
TRBJ2-7,NA,TRBV2,NA,TGTGCCAGCGAAGGGACATCCTCCTACGAGCAGTACTTC,CASEGTSSYEQYF
TRBJ2-1,TRBD2,TRBV9,few,TGTGCCAGCAGCGCCTCTAGCGGGAGCTACAATGAGCAGTTCTTC,CASSASSGSYNEQFF
TRBJ2-7,NA,TRBV20-1,NA,TGCAGTGCTTTTTTGACTGGAGCTGGCGAGCAGTACTTC,CSAFLTGAGEQYF
TRBJ2-6,NA,TRBV4-1,few,TGCGCCAGCAGCAATACAGGGACAGGGGCCAACGTCCTGACTTTC,CASSNTGTGANVLTF
TRBJ2-2,NA,TRBV5-1,many,TGCGCCAGCAGCTTGTACAGCCACGGGGAGCTGTTTTTT,CASSLYSHGELFF
TRBJ2-4,TRBD2,TRBV10-3,NA,TGTGCCATCAGTGAGTCGAAGCGGGGTACCAAAAACATTCAGTACTTC,CAISESKRGTKNIQYF
TRBJ2-2,NA,TRBV25-1,few,TGTGCCAGCAGTGAATACCCCGGAACGAACACCGGGGAGCTGTTTTTT,CASSEYPGTNTGELFF
TRBJ2-1,TRBD2,TRBV14,NA,TGTGCCAGCAGCCCGCTCTCTAGCGGGAAATACAATGAGCAGTTCTTC,CASSPLSSGKYNEQFF
TRBJ2-2,TRBD2,TRBV4-2,NA,TGTGCCAGCAGCCAAGATTCCGGGAGGGCCGTTATCGGGGAGCTGTTTTTT,CASSQDSGRAVIGELFF
TRBJ2-3,NA,TRBV18,many,TGTGCCAGCTCACCGTGGGCGGGCAGCACAGATACGCAGTATTTT,CASSPWAGSTDTQYF
TRBJ2-2,TRBD1,TRBV19,NA,TGTGCCAGTAGTATAGATCTCGGGGGACAGGCCACCGGGGAGCTGTTTTTT,CASSIDLGGQATGELFF
TRBJ2-1,TRBD2,TRBV29-1,many,TGCAGCCTAGCGGGGTCTGCCAATGAGCAGTTCTTC,CSLAGSANEQFF
TRBJ2-7,TRBD2,TRBV7-9,NA,TGTGCCAGCACGGTAGCGGGAGCGTACGAGCAGTACTTC,CASTVAGAYEQYF